This entry concerns a single TCR beta chain. This clone appeared a single time. Its cognate antigen has yet to be identified. Base-call qualities are not available, and no considerably larger clone is one nucleotide away. The data belong to a study of blood T cell repertoires in COVID-19 (dated by TCRdb to about 2020). Regarding the research as a whole: Samples covering the acute and convalescent phases of COVID-19 were provided by collaborators in the United States, Italy and Spain. Where available, HLA class I and class II types were obtained from metadata supplied by the sample provider rather than from assay-based typing. The dataset comprised deeply sampled blood TCRbeta repertoires from subjects exposed to, actively infected with, or recovered from COVID-19. The material from the prospective study consisted of cDNA or gDNA derived from T cells, B-cell-depleted T cells, or PBMCs. The repertoires were released in a freely available public database intended as a resource for research on the immune response to SARS-CoV-2. Sample metadata almost always included a de-identified subject ID, COVID-19 status, age in years and sex. Samples were obtained from the ongoing ImmuneRACE study (first 160 participants) and from 1,254 subjects provided by 6 global collaborators.

Overall study outcomes, separate from this receptor: The quantity of clinical and demographic metadata differed by source and by participant and was supplied without curation.

At one collaborating source in Seattle, patients were enrolled during active infection and were followed longitudinally through the course of disease. Each collaborating institution followed its own protocols to collect whole blood in K2EDTA tubes. For TCRbeta analysis, collaborators shipped samples in one of three forms: frozen whole blood, isolated PBMCs, or DNA extracted from either of those sample types. From the cysteine up to the phenylalanine, the CDR3 has a length of 14 residues. Left in the record is the CDR3 DNA by itself, 42 bases read in frame from the first base. Trimming at the junction amounts to 3 bases on V and 4 bases on J, and the germline ends lie 13 bases apart. Based on the germline V gene (reference sequence), the CDR1 and CDR2 sequences are LNHDA and SQIVND. The immunoSEQ Assay, a bias-controlled multiplex PCR, was used to amplify TCRbeta CDR3 regions from genomic DNA. In the source study's methods: The number of nucleated cells in each sample was estimated by amplification of reference gene primers within the assay. To quantify the absolute abundance of each unique TCRbeta CDR3 rearrangement, sequence reads were collapsed and filtered. For each sample, productive Simpson clonality was calculated as the square root of Simpson's diversity index over productive rearrangements. The source is immuneACCESS, and TCRdb retained only in-frame sequences with V and J called. Part of the clones is not carried over; for the studies checked, unresolved V genes explain less than half of this, and the remainder is unexplained. V and J calls and clone size come straight from that table; D and trimming were deduced from the DNA. This sample holds fewer than 65,000 clones; approximately 80% were observed only once. Roughly a tenth of the sample lies in the top ten.

This sequence was found in a man aged 30-40 years with COVID-19, enrolled during active disease. This sequence uses TRBV19 and TRBJ2-7; D gene: possibly TRBD1, on 6 matching bases. The source material was peripheral blood. The nucleotide sequence reads TGTGCCAGTAGTATCGGGACAACCGATTACGAGCAGTACTTC. Its protein reads: CASSIGTTDYEQYF.